This TCR beta chain stems from a study of shared clonotypes between healthy human individuals. Study information: Used for every donor were three CD4 naive, three CD4 memory, two CD8 naive and one CD8 memory plate. Notes on the study in general: When compared with the clonotypes that were shared by all four sorted-subset donors, the non-shared clonotypes turned out to have lower generation probabilities.

This clone was counted once. What it binds is unknown. CD45RO-negative, CCR7-positively selected cells formed the naive CD8 fraction, excluding terminally differentiated effector memory CD45RA+ cells. Healthy and HIV-negative, the adult donors had no recent acute infections or vaccinations. CDR1 and CDR2 from the germline V gene are SGHDN and FVKESK. The CDR3 length is 14 residues. Trimming took off 5 bases at V and 7 bases at J, with 17 bases between the two ends. Assay: immunoSEQ multiplex PCR; the TCRdb copy retains only in-frame clones and omits some. The table includes about 2,100,000 clones, approximately 94% detected once.

The chain recombines TRBV14 with TRBJ1-1; weak D call: TRBD1 (5 bases). The sequenced sample was naive CD8+ T cells from PBMCs. The receptor's source is a man aged 18 to 30 in good health. Some clones in this sample may be carry-over from other donors' samples. Here the CDR3 DNA reads TGTGCCAGCAGCGTAAGAAGGGACGGAAGTGAAGCTTTCTTT. Translating it yields CASSVRRDGSEAFF.